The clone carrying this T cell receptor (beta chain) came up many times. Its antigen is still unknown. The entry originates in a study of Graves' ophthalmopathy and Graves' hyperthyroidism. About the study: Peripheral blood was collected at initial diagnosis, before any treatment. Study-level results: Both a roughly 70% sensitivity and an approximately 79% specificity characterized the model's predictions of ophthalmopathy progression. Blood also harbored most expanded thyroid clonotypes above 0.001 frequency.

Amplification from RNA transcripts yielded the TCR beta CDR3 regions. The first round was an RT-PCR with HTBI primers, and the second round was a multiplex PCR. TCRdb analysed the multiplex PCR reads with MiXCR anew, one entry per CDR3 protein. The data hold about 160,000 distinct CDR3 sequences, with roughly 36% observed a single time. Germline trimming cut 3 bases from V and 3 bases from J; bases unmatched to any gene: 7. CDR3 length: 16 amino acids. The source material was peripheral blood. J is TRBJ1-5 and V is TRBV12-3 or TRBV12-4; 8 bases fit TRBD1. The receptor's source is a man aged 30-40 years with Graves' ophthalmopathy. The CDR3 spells CASSFSRTGNNQPQHF. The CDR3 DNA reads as TGTGCCAGCAGTTTTAGCAGGACAGGGAACAATCAGCCCCAGCATTTT.